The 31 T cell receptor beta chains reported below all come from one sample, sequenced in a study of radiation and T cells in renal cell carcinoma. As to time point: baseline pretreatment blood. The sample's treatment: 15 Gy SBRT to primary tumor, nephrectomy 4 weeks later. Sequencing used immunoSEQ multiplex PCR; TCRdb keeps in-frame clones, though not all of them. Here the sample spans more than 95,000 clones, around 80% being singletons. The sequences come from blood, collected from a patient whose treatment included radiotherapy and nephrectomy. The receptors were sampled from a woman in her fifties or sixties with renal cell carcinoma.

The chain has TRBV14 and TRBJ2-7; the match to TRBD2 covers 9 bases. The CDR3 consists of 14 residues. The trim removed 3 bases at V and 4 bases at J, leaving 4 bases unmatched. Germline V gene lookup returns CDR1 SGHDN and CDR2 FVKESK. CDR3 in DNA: TGTGCCAGCAGCCAGGGACTAGCCTCTTACGAGCAGTACTTC. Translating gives CASSQGLASYEQYF.

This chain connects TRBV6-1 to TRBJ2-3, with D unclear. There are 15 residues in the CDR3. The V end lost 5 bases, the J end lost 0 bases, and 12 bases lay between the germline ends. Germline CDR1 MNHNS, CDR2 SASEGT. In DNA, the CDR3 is TGTGCCAGCAGTCACCTCGACGGGAGCACAGATACGCAGTATTTT. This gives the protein CASSHLDGSTDTQYF.

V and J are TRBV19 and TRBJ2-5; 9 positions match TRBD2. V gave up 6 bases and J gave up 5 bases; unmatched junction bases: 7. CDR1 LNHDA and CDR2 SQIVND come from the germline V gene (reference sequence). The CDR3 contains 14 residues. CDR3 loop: CASRKRGDGETQYF. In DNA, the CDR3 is TGTGCCAGTAGGAAGCGGGGGGACGGGGAGACCCAGTACTTC.

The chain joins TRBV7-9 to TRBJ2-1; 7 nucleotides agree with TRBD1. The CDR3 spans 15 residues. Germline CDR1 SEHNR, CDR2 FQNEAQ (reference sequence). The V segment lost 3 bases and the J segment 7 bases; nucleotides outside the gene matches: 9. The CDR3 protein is CASSLVATGANEQFF. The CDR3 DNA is TGTGCCAGCAGCTTGGTTGCTACAGGGGCGAATGAGCAGTTCTTC.

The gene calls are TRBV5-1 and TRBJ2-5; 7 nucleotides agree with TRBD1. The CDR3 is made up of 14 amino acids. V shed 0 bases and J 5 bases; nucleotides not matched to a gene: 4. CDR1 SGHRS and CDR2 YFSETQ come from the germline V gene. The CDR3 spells CASSLGTGGETQYF. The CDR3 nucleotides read TGCGCCAGCAGCTTGGGGACAGGAGGCGAGACCCAGTACTTC.

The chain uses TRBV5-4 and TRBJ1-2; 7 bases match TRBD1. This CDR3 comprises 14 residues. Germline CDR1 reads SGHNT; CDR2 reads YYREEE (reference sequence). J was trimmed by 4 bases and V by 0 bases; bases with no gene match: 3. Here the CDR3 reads CASSLVQGSYGYTF. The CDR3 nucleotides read TGTGCCAGCAGCTTGGTACAGGGGTCCTATGGCTACACCTTC.

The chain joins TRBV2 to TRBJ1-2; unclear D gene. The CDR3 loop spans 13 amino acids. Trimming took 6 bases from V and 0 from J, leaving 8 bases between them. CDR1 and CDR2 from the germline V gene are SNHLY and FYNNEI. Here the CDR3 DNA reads TGTGCCAGCAGCGCGACACCTAACTATGGCTACACCTTC. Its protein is CASSATPNYGYTF. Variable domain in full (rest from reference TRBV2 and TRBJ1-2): EPEVTQTPSHQVTQMGQEVILRCVPISNHLYFYWYRQILGQKVEFLVSFYNNEISEKSEIFDDQFSVERPDGSNFTLKIRSTKLEDSAMYFCASSATPNYGYTFGSGTRLTVV.

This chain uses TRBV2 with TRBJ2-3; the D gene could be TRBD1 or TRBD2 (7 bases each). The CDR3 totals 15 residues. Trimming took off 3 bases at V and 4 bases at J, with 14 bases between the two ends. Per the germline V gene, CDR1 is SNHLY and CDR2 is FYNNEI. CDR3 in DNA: TGTGCCAGCAGTGATCCCGCAGGGGGGGCAGATACGCAGTATTTT. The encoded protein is CASSDPAGGADTQYF. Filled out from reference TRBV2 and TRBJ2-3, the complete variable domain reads EPEVTQTPSHQVTQMGQEVILRCVPISNHLYFYWYRQILGQKVEFLVSFYNNEISEKSEIFDDQFSVERPDGSNFTLKIRSTKLEDSAMYFCASSDPAGGADTQYFGPGTRLTVL.

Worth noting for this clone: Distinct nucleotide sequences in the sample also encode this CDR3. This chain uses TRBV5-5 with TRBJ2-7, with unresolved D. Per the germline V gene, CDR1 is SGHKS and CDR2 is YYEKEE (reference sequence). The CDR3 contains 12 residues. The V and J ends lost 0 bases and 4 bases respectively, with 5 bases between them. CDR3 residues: CASSLVGYEQYF. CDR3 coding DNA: TGTGCCAGCAGCTTGGTGGGTTACGAGCAGTACTTC. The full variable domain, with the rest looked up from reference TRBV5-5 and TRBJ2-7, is DAGVTQSPTHLIKTRGQQVTLRCSPISGHKSVSWYQQVLGQGPQFIFQYYEKEERGRGNFPDRFSARQFPNYSSELNVNALLLGDSALYLCASSLVGYEQYFGPGTRLTVT.

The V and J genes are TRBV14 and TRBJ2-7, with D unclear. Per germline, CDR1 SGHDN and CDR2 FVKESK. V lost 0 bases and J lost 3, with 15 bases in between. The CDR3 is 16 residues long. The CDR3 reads CASSQDSRMAHYEQYF. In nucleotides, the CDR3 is TGTGCCAGCAGCCAAGATTCGAGGATGGCCCACTACGAGCAGTACTTC.

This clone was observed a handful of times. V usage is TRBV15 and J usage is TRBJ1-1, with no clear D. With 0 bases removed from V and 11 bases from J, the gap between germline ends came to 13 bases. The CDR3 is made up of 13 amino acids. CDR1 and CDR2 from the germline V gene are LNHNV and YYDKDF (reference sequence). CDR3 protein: CATSRDRLPQAFF. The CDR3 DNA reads TGTGCCACCAGCAGAGACAGACTTCCCCAGGCTTTCTTT. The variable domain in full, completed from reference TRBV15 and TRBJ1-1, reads DAMVIQNPRYQVTQFGKPVTLSCSQTLNHNVMYWYQQKSSQAPKLLFHYYDKDFNNEADTPDNFQSRRPNTSFCFLDIRSPGLGDTAMYLCATSRDRLPQAFFGQGTRLTVV.

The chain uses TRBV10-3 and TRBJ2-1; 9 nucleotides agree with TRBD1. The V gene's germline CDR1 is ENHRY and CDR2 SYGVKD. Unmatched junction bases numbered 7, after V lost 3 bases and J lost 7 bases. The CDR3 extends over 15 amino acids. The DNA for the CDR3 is TGTGCCATCAGTGACCCCGGGACAGGGAAGAATGAGCAGTTCTTC. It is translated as CAISDPGTGKNEQFF.

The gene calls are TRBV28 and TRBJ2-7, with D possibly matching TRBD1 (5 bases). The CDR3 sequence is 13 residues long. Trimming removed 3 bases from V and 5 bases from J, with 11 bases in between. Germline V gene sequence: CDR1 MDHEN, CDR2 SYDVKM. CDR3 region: CASSLAGWNEQYF. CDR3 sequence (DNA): TGTGCCAGCAGTTTGGCAGGGTGGAACGAGCAGTACTTC.

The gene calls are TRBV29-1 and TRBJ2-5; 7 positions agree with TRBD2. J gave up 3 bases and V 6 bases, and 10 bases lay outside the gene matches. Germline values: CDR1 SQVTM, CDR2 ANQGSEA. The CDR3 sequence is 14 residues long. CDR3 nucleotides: TGCAGCGTCGAGCAACTAGCGCGAGAAGAGACCCAGTACTTC. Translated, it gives CSVEQLAREETQYF. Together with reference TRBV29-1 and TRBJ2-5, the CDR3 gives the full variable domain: SAVISQKPSRDICQRGTSLTIQCQVDSQVTMMFWYRQQPGQSLTLIATANQGSEATYESGFVIDKFPISRPNLTFSTLTVSNMSPEDSSIYLCSVEQLAREETQYFGPGTRLLVL.

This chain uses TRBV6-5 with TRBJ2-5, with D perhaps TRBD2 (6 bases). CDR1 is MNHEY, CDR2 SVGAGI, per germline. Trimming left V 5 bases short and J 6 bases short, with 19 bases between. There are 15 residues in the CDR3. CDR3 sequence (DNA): TGTGCCAGCAGTCCGACTGGGGGGACCTTGCAGACCCAGTACTTC. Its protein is CASSPTGGTLQTQYF.

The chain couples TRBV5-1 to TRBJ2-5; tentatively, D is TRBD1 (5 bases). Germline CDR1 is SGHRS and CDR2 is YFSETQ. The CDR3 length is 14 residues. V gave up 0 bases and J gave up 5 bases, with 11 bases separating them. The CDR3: CASSLAAGSETQYF. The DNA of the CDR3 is TGCGCCAGCAGCTTGGCCGCAGGGTCGGAGACCCAGTACTTC.

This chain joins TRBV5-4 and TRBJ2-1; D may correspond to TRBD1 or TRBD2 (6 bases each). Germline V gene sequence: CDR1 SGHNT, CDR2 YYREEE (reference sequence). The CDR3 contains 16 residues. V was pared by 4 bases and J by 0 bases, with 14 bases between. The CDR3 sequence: CASSLEGRGSYNEQFF. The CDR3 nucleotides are TGTGCCAGCAGCCTGGAGGGCAGGGGCTCCTACAATGAGCAGTTCTTC. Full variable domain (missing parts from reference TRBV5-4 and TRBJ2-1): ETGVTQSPTHLIKTRGQQVTLRCSSQSGHNTVSWYQQALGQGPQFIFQYYREEENGRGNFPPRFSGLQFPNYSSELNVNALELDDSALYLCASSLEGRGSYNEQFFGPGTRLTVL.

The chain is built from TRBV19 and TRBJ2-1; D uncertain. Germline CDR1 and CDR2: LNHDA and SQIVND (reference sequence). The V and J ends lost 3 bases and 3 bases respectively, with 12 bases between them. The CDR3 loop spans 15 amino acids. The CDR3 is CASSIEWGSYNEQFF. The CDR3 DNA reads TGTGCCAGTAGTATCGAATGGGGAAGCTACAATGAGCAGTTCTTC.

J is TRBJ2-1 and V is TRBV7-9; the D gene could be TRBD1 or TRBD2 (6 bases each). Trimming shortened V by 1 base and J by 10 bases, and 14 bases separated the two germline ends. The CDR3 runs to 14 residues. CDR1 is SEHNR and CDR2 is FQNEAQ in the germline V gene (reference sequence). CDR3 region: CASSLGGTGREQFF. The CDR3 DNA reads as TGTGCCAGCAGCTTAGGAGGAACAGGGAGGGAGCAGTTCTTC.

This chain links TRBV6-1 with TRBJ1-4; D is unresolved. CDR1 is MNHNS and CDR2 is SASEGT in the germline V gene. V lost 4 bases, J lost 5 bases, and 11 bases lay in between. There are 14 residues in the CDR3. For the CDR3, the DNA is TGTGCCAGCAGTGCCGGGCTGCAGAATGAAAAACTGTTTTTT. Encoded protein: CASSAGLQNEKLFF.

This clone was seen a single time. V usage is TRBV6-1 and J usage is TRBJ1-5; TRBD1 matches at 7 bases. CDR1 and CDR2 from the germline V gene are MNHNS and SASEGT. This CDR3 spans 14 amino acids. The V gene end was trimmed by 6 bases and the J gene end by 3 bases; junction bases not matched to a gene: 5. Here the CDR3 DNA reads TGTGCCAGCAGCGGAGGACAGGACAATCAGCCCCAGCATTTT. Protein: CASSGGQDNQPQHF.

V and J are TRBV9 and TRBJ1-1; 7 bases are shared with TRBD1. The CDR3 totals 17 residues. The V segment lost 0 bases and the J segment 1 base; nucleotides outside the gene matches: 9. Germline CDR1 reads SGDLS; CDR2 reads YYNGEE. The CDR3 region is CASSVAISTGANTEAFF. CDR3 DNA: TGTGCCAGCAGCGTAGCTATTTCAACAGGGGCGAACACTGAAGCTTTCTTT. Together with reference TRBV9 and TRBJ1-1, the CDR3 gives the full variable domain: DSGVTQTPKHLITATGQRVTLRCSPRSGDLSVYWYQQSLDQGLQFLIQYYNGEERAKGNILERFSAQQFPDLHSELNLSSLELGDSALYFCASSVAISTGANTEAFFGQGTRLTVV.

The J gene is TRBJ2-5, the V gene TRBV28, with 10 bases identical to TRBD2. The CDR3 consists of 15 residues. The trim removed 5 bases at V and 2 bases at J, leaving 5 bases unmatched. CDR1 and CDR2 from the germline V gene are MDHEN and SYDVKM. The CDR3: CASSPPAGGQETQYF. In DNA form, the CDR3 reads TGTGCCAGCAGTCCCCCAGCGGGGGGGCAAGAGACCCAGTACTTC.

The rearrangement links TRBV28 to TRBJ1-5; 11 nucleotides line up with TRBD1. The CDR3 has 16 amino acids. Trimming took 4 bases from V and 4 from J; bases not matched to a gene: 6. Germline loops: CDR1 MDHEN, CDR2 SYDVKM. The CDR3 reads CASSSPDRGPNQPQHF. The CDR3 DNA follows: TGTGCCAGCAGTTCCCCGGACAGGGGGCCTAATCAGCCCCAGCATTTT.

The CDR3: CASSTRDRGPGELFF. The CDR3 DNA is TGTGCCAGCAGCACCCGGGACAGGGGTCCCGGGGAGCTGTTTTTT. The rearrangement joins TRBV11-3 to TRBJ2-2, with 10 positions matching TRBD1. Per germline, CDR1 SGHNT and CDR2 YENEEA. CDR3 length: 15 residues. The V gene end was trimmed by 5 bases and the J gene end by 6 bases; junction bases not matched to a gene: 6.

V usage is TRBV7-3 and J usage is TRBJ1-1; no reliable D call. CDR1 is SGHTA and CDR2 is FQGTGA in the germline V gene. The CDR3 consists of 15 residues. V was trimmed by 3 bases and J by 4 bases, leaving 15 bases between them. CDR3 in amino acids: CASSFTGPRGTEAFF. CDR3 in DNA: TGTGCCAGCAGCTTCACGGGCCCGCGGGGCACTGAAGCTTTCTTT.

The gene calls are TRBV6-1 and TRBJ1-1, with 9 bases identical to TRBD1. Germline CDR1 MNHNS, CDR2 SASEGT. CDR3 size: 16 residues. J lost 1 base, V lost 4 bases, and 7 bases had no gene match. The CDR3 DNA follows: TGTGCCAGCAGTGGCAGGACAGGGGCAAGGAACACTGAAGCTTTCTTT. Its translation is CASSGRTGARNTEAFF.

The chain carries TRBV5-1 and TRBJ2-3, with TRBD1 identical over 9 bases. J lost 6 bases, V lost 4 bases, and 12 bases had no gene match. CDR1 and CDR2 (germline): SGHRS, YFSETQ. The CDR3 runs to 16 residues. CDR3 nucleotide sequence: TGCGCCAGCAGCGGGGTCTTACAGGGGGCCGGGGATACGCAGTATTTT. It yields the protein CASSGVLQGAGDTQYF. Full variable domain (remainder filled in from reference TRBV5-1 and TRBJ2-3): KAGVTQTPRYLIKTRGQQVTLSCSPISGHRSVSWYQQTPGQGLQFLFEYFSETQRNKGNFPGRFSGRQFSNSRSEMNVSTLELGDSALYLCASSGVLQGAGDTQYFGPGTRLTVL.

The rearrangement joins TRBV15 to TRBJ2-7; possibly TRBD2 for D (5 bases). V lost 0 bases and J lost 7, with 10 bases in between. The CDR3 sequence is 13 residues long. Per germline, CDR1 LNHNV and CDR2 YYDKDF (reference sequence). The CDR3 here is CATSRDRGREQYF. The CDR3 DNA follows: TGTGCCACCAGCAGAGATCGCGGGCGAGAGCAGTACTTC.

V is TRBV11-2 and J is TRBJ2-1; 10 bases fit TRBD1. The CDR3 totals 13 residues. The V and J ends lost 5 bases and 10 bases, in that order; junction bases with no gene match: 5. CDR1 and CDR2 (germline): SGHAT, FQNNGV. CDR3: CASSLGQGLEQFF. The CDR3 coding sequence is TGTGCCAGCAGCCTGGGACAGGGGTTAGAGCAGTTCTTC. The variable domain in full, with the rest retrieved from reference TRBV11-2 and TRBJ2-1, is EAGVAQSPRYKIIEKRQSVAFWCNPISGHATLYWYQQILGQGPKLLIQFQNNGVVDDSQLPKDRFSAERLKGVDSTLKIQPAKLEDSAVYLCASSLGQGLEQFFGPGTRLTVL.

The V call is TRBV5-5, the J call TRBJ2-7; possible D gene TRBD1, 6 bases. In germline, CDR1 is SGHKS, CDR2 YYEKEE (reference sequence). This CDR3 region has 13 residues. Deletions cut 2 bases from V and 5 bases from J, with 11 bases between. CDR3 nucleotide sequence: TGTGCCAGCAGCTTCTACAGGGCGCACGAGCAGTACTTC. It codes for CASSFYRAHEQYF.